These T cell receptor beta chains were read from a single sample in a study of blood T cell repertoires in COVID-19. Only in-frame clones appear in the TCRdb table, and some are missing; sequencing was by immunoSEQ multiplex PCR. This repertoire shows some 46,000 clones, over 75% found once; its top ten account for 20% to 25%. Sequenced: peripheral blood. The receptors here all came from a woman aged 60 to 75 with acute or convalescent COVID-19. Each CDR3 is given with its conserved first and last residue. D genes are given only for firm matches. Only part of the rows carry a size: once, few, many, or a class if the clone is expanded.

-,-,TRBJ1-4,TRBV24-1,TGTGCCACCAGTGAGACAGCAACTAATGAAAAACTGTTTTTT,CATSETATNEKLFF
-,-,TRBJ2-1,TRBV6-5,TGTGCCAGCAGTTCCGGACAATCCTACAATGAGCAGTTCTTC,CASSSGQSYNEQFF
TRBD1,many,TRBJ1-4,TRBV6-6,TGTGCCAGCAGTCCCACAACTCAGACAGGGGTAGCGGAAAAACTGTTTTTT,CASSPTTQTGVAEKLFF
TRBD2,-,TRBJ2-7,TRBV3-1/TRBV3-2,TGTGCCAGCAGCCCACTAGCGGGGGGACTTATGTGGGGCTCCTACGAGCAGTACTTC,CASSPLAGGLMWGSYEQYF
TRBD1,-,TRBJ1-2,TRBV10-2,TGCGCCAGCAGTGATGACAGGGGGTCTGGCTACACCTTC,CASSDDRGSGYTF
TRBD2,-,TRBJ2-1,TRBV10-3,TGTGCCATCAGTGACGGGGCTAGCGGGGTTGGTGAGCAGTTCTTC,CAISDGASGVGEQFF
-,-,TRBJ1-3,TRBV19,TGTGCCACCCAGGGCACACCAGCGGGAAACACCATATATTTT,CATQGTPAGNTIYF
TRBD1,-,TRBJ1-6,TRBV19,TGTGCCAGTAGCCCTAGGGGGACAGGATCTTACTCCTATAATTCACCCCTCCACTTT,CASSPRGTGSYSYNSPLHF
TRBD2,-,TRBJ2-5,TRBV5-1,TGCGCCAGCAGCGAGGGACTAGCGGGGGATGGAGAGACCCAGTACTTC,CASSEGLAGDGETQYF
TRBD1,medium-sized,TRBJ1-5,TRBV3-1/TRBV3-2,TGTGCCAGCAGCCAGGACAGGGGAGGGCGTGTGCCCCAGCATTTT,CASSQDRGGRVPQHF
-,once,TRBJ2-5,TRBV7-9,TGTGCCAGCAGCAAGCCCCTCGGAGAGACCCAGTACTTC,CASSKPLGETQYF
TRBD1,-,TRBJ2-3,TRBV6-5,TGTGCCAGCAGTACTGGACAGGGTTTTGCAGATACGCAGTATTTT,CASSTGQGFADTQYF
-,few,TRBJ2-3,TRBV5-4,TGTGCCAGCAGCCACGTCGGGTCCCCAGATACGCAGTATTTT,CASSHVGSPDTQYF
TRBD1,-,TRBJ1-6,TRBV29-1,TGCAGCGTTGGGACAGGGGCTGGATCACCCCTCCACTTT,CSVGTGAGSPLHF
-,once,TRBJ2-7,TRBV7-9,TGTGCCAGCAGCGCAGGGTTGGGCGAGCAGTACTTC,CASSAGLGEQYF